This T cell receptor (beta chain) is drawn from a study of T-cell memory formation after mild COVID-19. Germline trimming cut 8 bases from V and 4 bases from J; bases unmatched to any gene: 7. From germline, CDR1 is LNHDA and CDR2 SQIVND (reference sequence). This CDR3 contains 15 residues. Points on this clonotype: The target antigen is unknown.

MiXCR, applied by TCRdb to the 5' RACE reads, yields one record per CDR3 protein. Counted here are fewer than 150,000 distinct CDR3 sequences, over 20% occurring once; the ten biggest clones make up under 50%. Study-wide findings and caveats: CD4+ contracting clones were mainly CM and EM; CD8+ ones, EMRA. Several responding clones turned up in pre-infection memory, indicating that cross-reactive memory may have taken part.

V and J are TRBV19 and TRBJ2-5, with 13 bases that match TRBD2. Sample: PBMCs or a T cell subset sorted from them (not recorded which). This clonotype originated in a man in his late teens or twenties who had mild COVID-19 (a few samples of this study predate the infection). Cell type and time point are not known. DNA for the CDR3: TGTGCCAGTCGGCCGGGACTAGCGGGGAGAGAGACCCAGTACTTC. Its translation is CASRPGLAGRETQYF.